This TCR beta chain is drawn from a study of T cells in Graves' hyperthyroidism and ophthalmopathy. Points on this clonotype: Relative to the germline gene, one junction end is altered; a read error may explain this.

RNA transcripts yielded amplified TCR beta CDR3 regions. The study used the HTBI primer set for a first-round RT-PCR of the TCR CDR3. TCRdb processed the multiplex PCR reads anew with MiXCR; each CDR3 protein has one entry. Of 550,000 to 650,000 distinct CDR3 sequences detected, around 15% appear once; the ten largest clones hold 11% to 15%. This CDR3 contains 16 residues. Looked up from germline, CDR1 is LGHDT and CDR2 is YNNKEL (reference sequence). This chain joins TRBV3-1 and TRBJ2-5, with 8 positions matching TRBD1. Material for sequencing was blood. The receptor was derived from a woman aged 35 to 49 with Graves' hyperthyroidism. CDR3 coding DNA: TGTGACAGCAGCCCAGGGGTCCAGGGGGCCGGAGAGACCCAGTACTTC. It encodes CDSSPGVQGAGETQYF.